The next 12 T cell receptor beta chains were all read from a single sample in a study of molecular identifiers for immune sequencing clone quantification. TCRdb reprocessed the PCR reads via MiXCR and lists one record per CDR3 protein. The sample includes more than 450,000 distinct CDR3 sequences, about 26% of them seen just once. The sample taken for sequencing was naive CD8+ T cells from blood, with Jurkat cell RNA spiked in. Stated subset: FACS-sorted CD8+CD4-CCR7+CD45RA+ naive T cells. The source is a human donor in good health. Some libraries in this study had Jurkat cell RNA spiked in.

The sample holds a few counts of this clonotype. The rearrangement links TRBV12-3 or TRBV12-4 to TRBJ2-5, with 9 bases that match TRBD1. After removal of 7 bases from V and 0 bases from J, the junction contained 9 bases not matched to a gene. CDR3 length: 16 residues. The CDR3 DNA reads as TGTGCCAGCATAACGGACAGGGGACAGTACCAAGAGACCCAGTACTTC. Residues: CASITDRGQYQETQYF.

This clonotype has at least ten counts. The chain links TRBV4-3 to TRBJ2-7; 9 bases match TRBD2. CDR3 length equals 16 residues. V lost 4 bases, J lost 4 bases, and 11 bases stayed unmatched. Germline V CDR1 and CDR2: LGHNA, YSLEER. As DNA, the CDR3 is TGCGCCAGCAGCCTTTGGGGAGCTAGCGGGGATTACGAGCAGTACTTC. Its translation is CASSLWGASGDYEQYF.

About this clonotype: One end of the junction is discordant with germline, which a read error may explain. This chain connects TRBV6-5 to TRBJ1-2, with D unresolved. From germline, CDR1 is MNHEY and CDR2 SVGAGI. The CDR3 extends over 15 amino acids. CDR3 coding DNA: TGTGCCAGCAGTTACTCGAATACGTTGCTCTATGACTACACCTTC. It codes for CASSYSNTLLYDYTF.

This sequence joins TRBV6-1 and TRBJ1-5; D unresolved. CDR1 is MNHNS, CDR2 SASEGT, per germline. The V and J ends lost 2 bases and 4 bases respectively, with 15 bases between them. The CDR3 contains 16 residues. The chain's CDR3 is CASSEWIGKGNQPQHF. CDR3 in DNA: TGTGCCAGCAGTGAATGGATAGGGAAAGGAAATCAGCCCCAGCATTTT.

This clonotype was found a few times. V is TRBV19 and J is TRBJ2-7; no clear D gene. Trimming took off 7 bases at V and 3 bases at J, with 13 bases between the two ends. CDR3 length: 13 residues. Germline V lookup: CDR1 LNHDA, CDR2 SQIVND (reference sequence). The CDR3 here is CASMSSFHYEQYF. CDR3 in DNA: TGTGCCAGTATGAGCTCCTTTCACTACGAGCAGTACTTC.

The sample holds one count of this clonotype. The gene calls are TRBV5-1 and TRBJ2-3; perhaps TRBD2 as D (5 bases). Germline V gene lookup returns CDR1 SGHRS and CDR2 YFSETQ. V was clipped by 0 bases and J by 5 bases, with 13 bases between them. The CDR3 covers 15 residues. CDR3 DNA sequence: TGCGCCAGCAGCTTGGAACTAGTGGCCCGAGATACGCAGTATTTT. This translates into CASSLELVARDTQYF.

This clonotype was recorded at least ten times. Here the CDR3 DNA reads TGTGCCAGCAGTTACTCTCCCTACACCTATGGCTACACCTTC. This encodes CASSYSPYTYGYTF. This chain uses TRBV6-6 with TRBJ1-2; D unresolved. The V end was cut by 0 bases, the J end by 4 bases, with 9 bases between. This CDR3 is 14 amino acids long. CDR1 and CDR2 (germline): MNHNY, SVGAGI (reference sequence).

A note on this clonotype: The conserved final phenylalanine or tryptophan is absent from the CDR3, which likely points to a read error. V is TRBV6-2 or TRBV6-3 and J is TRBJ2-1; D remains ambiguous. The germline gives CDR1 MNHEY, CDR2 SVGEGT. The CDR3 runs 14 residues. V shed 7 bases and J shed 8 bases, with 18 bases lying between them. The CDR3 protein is CASTPRHTLDEQFL. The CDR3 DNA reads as TGTGCCAGCACTCCAAGGCACACCCTAGATGAGCAGTTCCTC.

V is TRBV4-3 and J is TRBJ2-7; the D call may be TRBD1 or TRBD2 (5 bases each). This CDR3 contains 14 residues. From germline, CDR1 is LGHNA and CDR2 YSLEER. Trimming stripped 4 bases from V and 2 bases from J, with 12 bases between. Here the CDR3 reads CASSPGLGPYEQYF. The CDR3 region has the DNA TGCGCCAGCAGCCCCGGTTTGGGACCCTACGAGCAGTACTTC.

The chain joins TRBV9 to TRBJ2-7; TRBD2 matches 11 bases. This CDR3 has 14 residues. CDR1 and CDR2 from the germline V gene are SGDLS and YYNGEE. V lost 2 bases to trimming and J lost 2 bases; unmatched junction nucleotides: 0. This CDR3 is CASSVTSGTYEQYF. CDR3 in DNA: TGTGCCAGCAGCGTGACTAGCGGGACCTACGAGCAGTACTTC.

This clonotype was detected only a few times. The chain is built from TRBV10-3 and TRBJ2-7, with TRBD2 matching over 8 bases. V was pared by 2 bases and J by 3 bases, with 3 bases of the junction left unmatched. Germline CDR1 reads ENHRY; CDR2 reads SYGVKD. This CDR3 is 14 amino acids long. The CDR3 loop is CAISEAGGGYEQYF. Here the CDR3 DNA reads TGTGCCATCAGTGAGGCGGGGGGCGGCTACGAGCAGTACTTC.

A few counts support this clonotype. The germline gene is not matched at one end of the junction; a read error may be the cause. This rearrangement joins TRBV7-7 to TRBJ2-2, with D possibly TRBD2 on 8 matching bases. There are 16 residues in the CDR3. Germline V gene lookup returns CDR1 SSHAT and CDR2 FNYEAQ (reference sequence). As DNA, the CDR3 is TGTGCTAGCAGCTCCCCCGGGGGGGACAGTGCCGGGGAGCTGTTTTTT. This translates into CASSSPGGDSAGELFF.